These 26 T cell receptor beta chains were all obtained from the same sample, sequenced in a study of T cell repertoires in cytomegalovirus infection. TCRdb processed the reads anew with MiXCR; each CDR3 protein has one entry. The data show some 680,000 distinct CDR3 sequences, with 35% to 45% seen just once and more than 2.5% held by the top ten. The sample was PBMCs. The receptor set was obtained from a human donor in good health (CMV status not recorded). Some clones in this sample may be carry-over from other donors' samples.

The CDR3 DNA follows: TGTGCCACCAGCAGAGATATCAGAATTACCTATGGCTACACCTTC. Its protein product is CATSRDIRITYGYTF. The chain has TRBV15 and TRBJ1-2; D is unclear. Trimming cost V 0 bases and J 4 bases, with 12 bases left between them. Per germline, CDR1 LNHNV and CDR2 YYDKDF (reference sequence). The CDR3 has 15 residues.

The CDR3 coding sequence is TGTGCCAGCAGTTATCAATGGGGCACTGAAGCTTTCTTT. It specifies CASSYQWGTEAFF. The V gene is TRBV6-6, the J gene TRBJ1-1, with D unclear. Trimming took off 3 bases at V and 4 bases at J, with 9 bases between the two ends. Germline assignment: CDR1 MNHNY and CDR2 SVGAGI (reference sequence). The CDR3 length is 13 residues.

Many counts were recorded for this clonotype. This CDR3 reads CASSLGLRVPHNSPLHF. The DNA of the CDR3 is TGTGCCAGCAGCTTAGGTTTGAGGGTTCCCCATAATTCACCCCTCCACTTT. This chain links TRBV7-2 with TRBJ1-6; D unresolved. There are 17 residues in the CDR3. Germline V gene sequence: CDR1 SGHTA, CDR2 FQGNSA. Trimming cost V 1 base and J 5 bases, with 15 bases left between them.

The chain carries TRBV19 and TRBJ2-7; possible D gene TRBD2, 6 bases. V was shortened by 5 bases and J by 5 bases, with 19 bases between the two germline ends. The CDR3 runs 15 residues. CDR1 is LNHDA and CDR2 is SQIVND in the germline V gene (reference sequence). The CDR3 nucleotides read TGTGCCAGTAGTTCTCTAGCGTTCAACCCGGACGAGCAGTACTTC. Protein product: CASSSLAFNPDEQYF.

This rearrangement joins TRBV15 to TRBJ1-2; no definite D call. Germline V gene lookup returns CDR1 LNHNV and CDR2 YYDKDF (reference sequence). Trimming pared 0 bases from V and 4 bases from J, leaving 6 bases between. The CDR3 sequence is 13 residues long. CDR3 DNA: TGTGCCACCAGCAGAGATTTGCGCTATGGCTACACCTTC. This codes for CATSRDLRYGYTF.

The chain joins TRBV28 to TRBJ1-2, with a tentative D call TRBD1 (5 bases). Germline V gives CDR1 MDHEN, CDR2 SYDVKM. V shed 4 bases and J shed 1 base, with 19 bases lying between them. CDR3 length: 17 residues. The CDR3 DNA sequence: TGTGCCAGCAGTTCGCAGGGAGGCGGGTCAGATAACTATGGCTACACCTTC. This translates into CASSSQGGGSDNYGYTF.

V gene TRBV7-6 combines with J gene TRBJ1-1, with TRBD1 identical over 9 bases. Trimming removed 2 bases from V and 2 bases from J; junction bases left unmatched: 15. Germline lookup yields CDR1 SGHVS and CDR2 FNYEAQ. CDR3 length equals 19 residues. This CDR3 is CASSLTGRTGDFLNTEAFF. The CDR3 DNA sequence: TGTGCCAGCAGCTTAACGGGAAGGACAGGGGACTTCCTTAACACTGAAGCTTTCTTT.

The chain joins TRBV9 to TRBJ1-4, with 7 bases lining up with TRBD1. This CDR3 comprises 14 residues. Looked up from germline, CDR1 is SGDLS and CDR2 is YYNGEE. V was clipped by 7 bases and J by 4 bases; unmatched bases: 7. The CDR3: CASGVRDSNEKLFF. The CDR3, as DNA: TGTGCCAGCGGGGTAAGGGACAGTAATGAAAAACTGTTTTTT.

The genes are TRBV20-1 and TRBJ2-5; tentatively, D is TRBD2 (5 bases). This CDR3 has 13 amino acids. The germline V and J ends were trimmed by 7 bases and 1 base, with 13 bases remaining between them. In germline, CDR1 is DFQATT, CDR2 SNEGSKA (reference sequence). In DNA form, the CDR3 reads TGCAGTGTACCCAGCCGGGGCCAAGAGACCCAGTACTTC. The encoded protein is CSVPSRGQETQYF.

The chain links TRBV14 to TRBJ2-3, with 12 bases that match TRBD2. V shed 4 bases and J 3 bases; nucleotides not matched to a gene: 2. Germline V gene sequence: CDR1 SGHDN, CDR2 FVKESK. The CDR3 is made up of 15 amino acids. The CDR3 protein is CASSPSGRVTDTQYF. The CDR3 DNA is TGTGCCAGCAGCCCTAGCGGGAGGGTTACAGATACGCAGTATTTT.

This clonotype was detected a few times. The chain uses TRBV14 and TRBJ2-5; 7 nucleotides match TRBD1. This CDR3 is 19 amino acids long. V was pared by 3 bases and J by 3 bases, with 19 bases of the junction left unmatched. The germline V gene encodes CDR1 SGHDN and CDR2 FVKESK. In DNA, the CDR3 is TGTGCCAGCAGCCACCCTGTTGACAGGGCGATCGCCAGGGAAGAGACCCAGTACTTC. It encodes CASSHPVDRAIAREETQYF.

This clonotype was found a few times. This chain connects TRBV6-2 or TRBV6-3 to TRBJ2-7; no clear D. V lost 1 base, J lost 9 bases, and 13 bases lay in between. Germline CDR1 and CDR2: MNHEY and SVGEGT. The CDR3 totals 13 residues. For the CDR3, the DNA is TGTGCCAGCAGTTACTGGGAAGATCTCGGGCAGTACTTC. As protein: CASSYWEDLGQYF.

This sequence joins TRBV7-2 and TRBJ2-3, with 7 nucleotides matching TRBD2. The junction had 5 bases not matched to a gene; V was cut back by 1 base and J by 1 base. This CDR3 contains 16 residues. The V gene's germline CDR1 is SGHTA and CDR2 FQGNSA. This chain's CDR3 is CASSLGHRGGTDTQYF. As DNA, the CDR3 is TGTGCCAGCAGCTTAGGCCATCGGGGGGGCACAGATACGCAGTATTTT.

This clonotype was observed a single time. The junction and the germline gene differ at one end; a read error may be behind it. This chain uses TRBV7-9 with TRBJ1-1; a possible D gene is TRBD1 (5 bases). CDR1 and CDR2 (germline): SEHNR, FQNEAQ (reference sequence). This CDR3 comprises 12 residues. This chain's CDR3 is CAISDRGIEAFF. Written as DNA, the CDR3 is TGTGCCATCAGCGACCGGGGCATCGAAGCTTTCTTT.

The gene calls are TRBV18 and TRBJ1-3, with a tentative D call TRBD1 (6 bases). CDR1 is KGHSH and CDR2 is LQKENI in the germline V gene. The CDR3 spans 16 residues. Trimming cost V 2 bases and J 4 bases, with 15 bases left between them. DNA of the CDR3: TGTGCCAGCTCACCAGAGGGACAAACAATAGGAAACACCATATATTTT. Residues: CASSPEGQTIGNTIYF.

This clonotype has a handful of counts. The J gene is TRBJ1-6, the V gene TRBV6-2 or TRBV6-3; D gene uncertain. This CDR3 is 15 amino acids long. The germline V gene has CDR1 MNHEY and CDR2 SVGEGT. The ends were cut back, 6 bases at V and 7 bases at J, with 16 bases in the middle. The CDR3: CASSPLRDKNSPLHF. The CDR3 region has the DNA TGTGCCAGCAGCCCCCTGCGGGATAAAAATTCACCCCTCCACTTT.

The V call is TRBV5-5, the J call TRBJ2-5; 8 bases are a match to TRBD1. This CDR3 has 16 amino acids. Germline values: CDR1 SGHKS, CDR2 YYEKEE (reference sequence). V lost 2 bases, J lost 1 base, and 7 bases stayed unmatched. The CDR3 is CASSFTWDRFQETQYF. CDR3 coding DNA: TGTGCCAGCAGCTTCACCTGGGACAGGTTCCAAGAGACCCAGTACTTC.

The genes are TRBV19 and TRBJ2-7; D tentatively reads TRBD1 or TRBD2 (7 bases each). Per the germline V gene, CDR1 is LNHDA and CDR2 is SQIVND (reference sequence). V dropped 11 bases and J dropped 6 bases, with 17 bases sitting between them. The CDR3 loop spans 12 amino acids. The CDR3 here is CASQGGPVEQYF. The CDR3 bases are TGTGCCTCCCAGGGGGGGCCGGTCGAGCAGTACTTC.

This rearrangement joins TRBV19 to TRBJ1-2, with TRBD1 matching over 12 bases. The germline CDR1 and CDR2 sequences are LNHDA and SQIVND (reference sequence). The trim removed 3 bases at V and 6 bases at J, leaving 5 bases unmatched. This CDR3 has 15 residues. The CDR3 here is CASSITGTGGNGYTF. The CDR3 bases are TGTGCCAGTAGTATTACTGGGACAGGGGGCAATGGCTACACCTTC. Combining the CDR3 with reference TRBV19 and TRBJ1-2 gives the whole variable domain DGGITQSPKYLFRKEGQNVTLSCEQNLNHDAMYWYRQDPGQGLRLIYYSQIVNDFQKGDIAEGYSVSREKKESFPLTVTSAQKNPTAFYLCASSITGTGGNGYTFGSGTRLTVV.

There are many counts of this clonotype. The chain links TRBV11-2 to TRBJ1-1, with unresolved D. This CDR3 has 15 amino acids. The V and J ends lost 1 base and 0 bases respectively, with 9 bases between them. The V gene's germline CDR1 is SGHAT and CDR2 FQNNGV. Written as DNA, the CDR3 is TGTGCCAGCAGCTTAGCCTCGACATTGAACACTGAAGCTTTCTTT. Amino acids: CASSLASTLNTEAFF.

Ten or more counts support this clonotype. One end of the junction fails to match germline, which may point to a read error. This rearrangement joins TRBV7-7 to TRBJ2-5, with D unresolved. The CDR3 runs 14 residues. Germline V lookup: CDR1 SSHAT, CDR2 FNYEAQ (reference sequence). The CDR3 sequence is CASSLDGYQETQYF. The CDR3 nucleotides are TGTGCTAGCAGCTTAGATGGTTACCAAGAGACCCAGTACTTC.

This chain connects TRBV20-1 to TRBJ2-3; D is possibly TRBD1 (6 bases). V lost 4 bases and J lost 1, with 15 bases in between. Germline CDR1 and CDR2: DFQATT and SNEGSKA (reference sequence). The CDR3 consists of 15 residues. The CDR3 region is CSATQGSVGTDTQYF. CDR3 nucleotides: TGCAGTGCTACCCAGGGGAGTGTTGGCACAGATACGCAGTATTTT.

About this clonotype itself: A much larger clone differs by one base, so this may be a read error. CDR3 sequence reads: CASSLQAGRHLSEQYF. As DNA, the CDR3 is TGTGCCAGCAGCTTACAAGCGGGCAGGCACCTCTCCGAGCAGTACTTC. V is TRBV7-2 and J is TRBJ2-7, with D possibly being TRBD2 (6 bases). CDR1 is SGHTA and CDR2 is FQGNSA in the germline V gene. V lost 2 bases, J lost 6 bases, and 20 bases lay in between. This CDR3 is built from 16 residues.

CDR3: CATKTDMTGHEQFF. In DNA, the CDR3 is TGTGCCACAAAAACCGATATGACGGGCCATGAGCAGTTCTTC. This chain links TRBV19 with TRBJ2-1; no clear D gene. Germline CDR1 reads LNHDA; CDR2 reads SQIVND (reference sequence). The CDR3 runs to 14 residues. With 10 bases removed from V and 8 bases from J, the gap between germline ends came to 21 bases.

V usage is TRBV4-2 and J usage is TRBJ2-2; D remains ambiguous. The CDR3 covers 11 residues. Trimming removed 8 bases from V and 4 bases from J, with 5 bases in between. The germline CDR1 and CDR2 sequences are LGHNA and YNFKEQ. The CDR3 sequence is CASWGTGELFF. CDR3 DNA: TGTGCCAGCTGGGGCACCGGGGAGCTGTTTTTT.

The chain employs TRBV24-1 and TRBJ2-7, with a possible D match to TRBD1 (6 bases). Germline V gene data show CDR1 as KGHDR and CDR2 as SFDVKD. Trimming took off 4 bases at V and 7 bases at J, with 16 bases between the two ends. The CDR3 contains 14 residues. As DNA, the CDR3 is TGTGCCACCAGTGACTACGGGACACCGGAGGAGCAGTACTTC. This translates into CATSDYGTPEEQYF.